The 5 T cell receptor beta chains below come from one sample, sequenced in a study of blood T cells in healthy people across ages. Together with a sample-barcoded 5' primer, a J-beta primer mix was included in a second PCR lasting about 7 to 11 cycles. From the 5' RACE reads, TCRdb called clonotypes with MiXCR, one entry per CDR3 protein. Of about a million distinct CDR3 sequences in the sample, about 51% are singletons; the top ten hold roughly 23%. Sequencing was done on a sample of blood. The receptors were sampled from a woman aged 60-70 years in good health.

This clonotype occurred a few times. This chain connects TRBV28 to TRBJ2-5, with D perhaps assigned TRBD1 or TRBD2 (5 bases each). In germline, CDR1 is MDHEN, CDR2 SYDVKM. The CDR3 extends over 13 amino acids. With 4 bases removed from V and 9 bases from J, the gap between germline ends came to 15 bases. CDR3 sequence reads: CASSSRGAGAQYF. The CDR3 DNA is TGTGCCAGCAGTTCCCGGGGCGCTGGGGCCCAGTACTTC.

This clonotype was seen only a few times. V and J are TRBV27 and TRBJ2-7; maybe TRBD2 (5 bases). V lost 5 bases and J lost 5, with 13 bases in between. The CDR3 spans 13 residues. Germline V gives CDR1 MNHEY, CDR2 SMNVEV (reference sequence). In DNA, the CDR3 is TGTGCCAGCAGTAGAGGGTTGATGCACGAGCAGTACTTC. Translating it yields CASSRGLMHEQYF.

This clonotype has more than one count but fewer than ten. The J gene is TRBJ2-3, the V gene TRBV2; 12 bases agree with TRBD2. Trimming at V came to 5 bases and at J to 2 bases, leaving 8 bases not matched to a gene. Germline CDR1 SNHLY, CDR2 FYNNEI. This CDR3 has 17 residues. The CDR3: CASSPLRLAGDTDTQYF. The CDR3 DNA reads as TGTGCCAGCAGTCCTCTGCGACTAGCGGGAGACACAGATACGCAGTATTTT.

This chain joins TRBV18 and TRBJ2-5; the match to TRBD1 covers 10 bases. V was pared by 3 bases and J by 2 bases, with 6 bases of the junction left unmatched. CDR3 length: 16 amino acids. Germline V gene data show CDR1 as KGHSH and CDR2 as LQKENI. The CDR3 sequence: CASSPGDRGRQETQYF. The CDR3 nucleotides are TGTGCCAGCTCACCTGGGGACAGGGGTCGGCAAGAGACCCAGTACTTC. The full variable domain, rest sourced from reference TRBV18 and TRBJ2-5, is NAGVMQNPRHLVRRRGQEARLRCSPMKGHSHVYWYRQLPEEGLKFMVYLQKENIIDESGMPKERFSAEFPKEGPSILRIQQVVRGDSAAYFCASSPGDRGRQETQYFGPGTRLLVL.

This clonotype turned up a few times. The chain links TRBV27 to TRBJ2-5, with D uncertain. Germline V gene lookup returns CDR1 MNHEY and CDR2 SMNVEV (reference sequence). CDR3 size: 15 residues. Trimming removed 5 bases from V and 0 bases from J, with 13 bases in between. CDR3 sequence reads: CASSPLPGDQETQYF. CDR3 coding DNA: TGTGCCAGCAGTCCTCTCCCCGGCGACCAAGAGACCCAGTACTTC.